This T cell receptor (beta chain) was documented in a study of blood T cell repertoires in COVID-19. For the study at large: Samples of COVID-19 (acute and convalescent) were obtained from the United States, Italy and Spain. The cDNA or gDNA used as material had been derived from T cells, B-cell-depleted T cells, or PBMCs.

Germline-derived CDR1 and CDR2 are SQVTM and ANQGSEA. The V end was cut by 3 bases, the J end by 8 bases, with 16 bases between. This CDR3 is built from 13 residues. Authors' methods: Amplification of reference gene primers was used by the study to estimate nucleated cell counts. Repertoires were generated with immunoSEQ multiplex PCR, while TCRdb's copy carries only in-frame clones and drops some. That table furnishes V, J and clone size, whereas the DNA furnished D and trimming. The top ten hold more than 9% of the sample, which has fewer than 70,000 clones, approximately 79% seen once. The chain carries TRBV29-1 and TRBJ1-2; D uncertain. The specimen sequenced was peripheral blood. This TCR derives from a human donor in a cohort sampled during active COVID-19. CDR3 coding DNA: TGCAGCGTTGACCCTCCTAGCCTGGGGGGCTACACCTTC. Translation: CSVDPPSLGGYTF.